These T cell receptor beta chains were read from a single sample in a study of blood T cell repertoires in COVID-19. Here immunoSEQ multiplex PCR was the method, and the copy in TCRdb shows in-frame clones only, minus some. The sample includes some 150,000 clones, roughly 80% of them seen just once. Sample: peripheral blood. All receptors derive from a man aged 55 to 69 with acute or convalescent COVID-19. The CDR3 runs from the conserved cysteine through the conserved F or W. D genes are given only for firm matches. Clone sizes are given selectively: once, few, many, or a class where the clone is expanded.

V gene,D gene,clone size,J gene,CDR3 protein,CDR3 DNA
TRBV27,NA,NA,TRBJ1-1,CASSLREGNTEAFF,TGTGCCAGCAGTTTAAGGGAGGGGAACACTGAAGCTTTCTTT
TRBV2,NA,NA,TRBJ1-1,CASTESRATEAFF,TGTGCCAGCACCGAGTCCAGGGCCACTGAAGCTTTCTTT
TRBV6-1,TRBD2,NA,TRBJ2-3,CASSAGLAGVIDTQYF,TGTGCCAGCAGTGCCGGACTAGCGGGAGTAATAGATACGCAGTATTTT
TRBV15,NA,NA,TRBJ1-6,CATSRGEGRGSWNSPLHF,TGTGCCACCAGCAGAGGCGAGGGCAGGGGTTCATGGAATTCACCCCTCCACTTT
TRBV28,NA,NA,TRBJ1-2,CASSLWGSGYTF,TGTGCCAGCAGTTTGTGGGGCTCTGGCTACACCTTC
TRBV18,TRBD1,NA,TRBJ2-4,CASSPGTENIQYF,TGTGCCAGCTCACCGGGGACAGAAAACATTCAGTACTTC
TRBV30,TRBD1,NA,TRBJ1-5,CAWKGTGGNQPQHF,TGTGCCTGGAAAGGGACAGGGGGTAATCAGCCCCAGCATTTT
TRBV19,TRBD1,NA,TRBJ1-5,CASGDSFRNQHF,TGTGCCAGCGGGGACAGTTTCAGGAACCAGCATTTT
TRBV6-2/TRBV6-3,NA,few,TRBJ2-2,CASSYTAGLGGELFF,TGTGCCAGCAGTTACACGGCGGGGCTGGGCGGGGAGCTGTTTTTT
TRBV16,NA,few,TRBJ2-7,CASSQVKTVYEQYF,TGTGCCAGCAGCCAAGTAAAGACAGTCTACGAGCAGTACTTC
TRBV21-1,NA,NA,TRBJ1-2,CASSKVWDRGDGYTF,TGTGCCAGCAGCAAAGTGTGGGACAGGGGGGATGGCTACACCTTC
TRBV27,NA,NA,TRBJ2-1,CASSPKQGGVSYNEQFF,TGTGCCAGCAGCCCTAAACAGGGCGGTGTCTCCTACAATGAGCAGTTCTTC
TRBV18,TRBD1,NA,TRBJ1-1,CASSLNEAGGLKNTEAFF,TGTGCCAGCTCCCTAAATGAGGCAGGGGGCCTAAAGAACACTGAAGCTTTCTTT
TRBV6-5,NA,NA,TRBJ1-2,CASSYSGRGGYTF,TGTGCCAGCAGTTACTCGGGCAGGGGTGGCTACACCTTC
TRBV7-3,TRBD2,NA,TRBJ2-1,CASSPASGRYNEQFF,TGTGCCAGCAGCCCGGCTAGCGGGAGGTACAATGAGCAGTTCTTC
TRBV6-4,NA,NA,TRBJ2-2,CASSGGADTGELFF,TGTGCCAGCAGTGGGGGCGCCGACACCGGGGAGCTGTTTTTT
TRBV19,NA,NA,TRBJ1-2,CASRFQANYGYTF,TGTGCCAGCCGCTTCCAGGCGAACTATGGCTACACCTTC